A single sample is the source of the 14 T cell receptor beta chains below, sequenced in a study of T cell repertoires and leukemia-associated antigens. TCRdb redid the calling of the 5' RACE reads with MiXCR, one entry per CDR3 protein. The table includes 14,000 or so distinct CDR3 sequences, approximately 38% detected once. Antigens of these TCRs are unknown. The sample consisted of CD3+ T cells sorted from blood and cultured. The receptors shown here come from a female donor in good health.

At least ten counts were recorded for this clonotype. This sequence joins TRBV29-1 and TRBJ2-2; no clear D gene. Germline CDR1 and CDR2: SQVTM and ANQGSEA. The CDR3 has 15 residues. V was clipped by 6 bases and J by 5 bases, with 19 bases between them. The CDR3 DNA is TGCAGCGTGTCTGCAGTTTATAGTGAGACCGGGGAGCTGTTTTTT. Translation gives CSVSAVYSETGELFF.

At least ten counts were recorded for this clonotype. The chain combines TRBV6-5 with TRBJ2-7; maybe TRBD2 (5 bases). The germline V gene encodes CDR1 MNHEY and CDR2 SVGAGI. The CDR3 extends over 15 amino acids. With 4 bases removed from V and 0 bases from J, the gap between germline ends came to 13 bases. CDR3 sequence reads: CASSFPEADSYEQYF. The CDR3 nucleotides are TGTGCCAGCAGTTTCCCAGAAGCGGACTCCTACGAGCAGTACTTC.

As regards this clonotype: A much larger clone differs by one base, so this may be a read error. The V call is TRBV5-1, the J call TRBJ2-3; D ambiguous. Per the germline V gene, CDR1 is SGHRS and CDR2 is YFSETQ. V was cut by 0 bases and J by 2 bases, with 10 bases left in between. CDR3 length equals 15 residues. CDR3 amino acids: CASSLDVPYTDTQYF. DNA of the CDR3: TGCGCCAGCAGCTTGGATGTCCCCTACACAGATACGCAGTATTTT.

This clonotype is medium-sized by share. The chain combines TRBV6-2 or TRBV6-3 with TRBJ2-7; D ambiguous. Germline V gene data show CDR1 as MNHEY and CDR2 as SVGEGT. Trimming removed 0 bases at V and 4 bases at J, with 16 bases between. This CDR3 spans 16 amino acids. In DNA form, the CDR3 reads TGTGCCAGCAGTTACTCCGCGGCCCTGGCGACATACGAGCAGTACTTC. This sequence encodes CASSYSAALATYEQYF.

In nucleotides, the CDR3 is TGTGCCAGCAGCCCCATGACATCGGGTCCAGCGGGAGCCTACAATGAGCAGTTCTTC. Residues: CASSPMTSGPAGAYNEQFF. V is TRBV7-8 and J is TRBJ2-1, with 8 bases lining up with TRBD2. The ends lost 5 bases at V and 2 bases at J; junction bases unmatched: 17. The CDR3 runs 19 residues. From germline, CDR1 is SGHVS and CDR2 FQNEAQ.

This clonotype was counted many times. A clone one base away is much larger, so this may be a read error. This chain joins TRBV18 and TRBJ1-4; no clear D. The germline V gene has CDR1 KGHSH and CDR2 LQKENI. This CDR3 comprises 13 residues. V was cut by 5 bases and J by 4 bases, with 8 bases left in between. The CDR3 DNA is TGTGCCAGCTCAATTCCCCTTAATGAAAAACTGTTTTTT. Translated: CASSIPLNEKLFF.

The chain uses TRBV20-1 and TRBJ2-1; 7 bases map to TRBD2. Germline V gene sequence: CDR1 DFQATT, CDR2 SNEGSKA (reference sequence). The length of the CDR3 is 18 residues. The trim removed 0 bases at V and 2 bases at J, leaving 13 bases unmatched. The CDR3 DNA is TGCAGTGCTAGAGATGCGGCGGGAGTGCCAAAACCCTACAATGAGCAGTTCTTC. Its protein is CSARDAAGVPKPYNEQFF.

By proportion, this clonotype is medium-sized. This chain uses TRBV28 with TRBJ2-2; D remains ambiguous. The V end was cut by 10 bases, the J end by 0 bases, with 9 bases between. Germline lookup yields CDR1 MDHEN and CDR2 SYDVKM. The CDR3 runs to 13 residues. The CDR3: CAKKDPNTGELFF. In DNA, the CDR3 is TGTGCCAAAAAGGACCCGAACACCGGGGAGCTGTTTTTT.

In its sample, this clonotype is medium-sized (0.01 to 0.1%). The genes are TRBV20-1 and TRBJ2-1; TRBD2 matches at 8 bases. After removal of 2 bases from V and 0 bases from J, the junction contained 3 bases not matched to a gene. The CDR3 totals 15 residues. Germline assignment: CDR1 DFQATT and CDR2 SNEGSKA (reference sequence). CDR3 nucleotides: TGCAGTGCTAGACTCGGGACTAGCTCCTACAATGAGCAGTTCTTC. Translated, it gives CSARLGTSSYNEQFF.

By sample share, this clonotype is medium-sized. The DNA for the CDR3 is TGTGCCAGCAGCACCCCACAGGACCCGAACACTGAAGCTTTCTTT. This gives the protein CASSTPQDPNTEAFF. The J gene is TRBJ1-1, the V gene TRBV21-1; the D call in the table, TRBD1, was not verified against the DNA. TRBV21-1 is tagged as a pseudogene. The length of the CDR3 is 15 residues.

This clonotype was recorded at least ten times. The CDR3 coding sequence is TGTGCCAGCATCCCGGGACCTTCGTATGGCTACACCTTC. Translated, it gives CASIPGPSYGYTF. The chain is built from TRBV6-2 or TRBV6-3 and TRBJ1-2; maybe TRBD1 (5 bases). Trimming removed 7 bases from V and 5 bases from J, with 14 bases in between. CDR1 and CDR2 from the germline V gene are MNHEY and SVGEGT. There are 13 residues in the CDR3.

This clonotype was seen many times. This sequence joins TRBV19 and TRBJ1-2; D call uncertain. The CDR3 is made up of 13 amino acids. The V and J ends lost 11 bases and 4 bases respectively, with 17 bases between them. Germline loops: CDR1 LNHDA, CDR2 SQIVND (reference sequence). The CDR3 bases are TGTGCCGGAGAGCGTGTTACCCCCTATGGCTACACCTTC. This gives the protein CAGERVTPYGYTF.

This clonotype is medium-sized by share. Here the CDR3 DNA reads TGTGCCAGCAGCTCGGGACTAGCGGGGAAGACAGATACGCAGTATTTT. Translation gives CASSSGLAGKTDTQYF. This chain links TRBV7-3 with TRBJ2-3, with 13 bases lining up with TRBD2. V lost 4 bases to trimming and J lost 3 bases; unmatched junction nucleotides: 4. CDR1 SGHTA and CDR2 FQGTGA come from the germline V gene. The CDR3 is made up of 16 amino acids.

This chain joins TRBV20-1 and TRBJ2-5; possible D gene TRBD1, 5 bases. This CDR3 comprises 13 residues. Germline V gene lookup returns CDR1 DFQATT and CDR2 SNEGSKA (reference sequence). V was clipped by 5 bases and J by 9 bases, with 19 bases between them. The CDR3 protein is CSAAPGLPGPQYF. CDR3 nucleotides: TGCAGTGCTGCGCCGGGTCTCCCAGGGCCCCAGTACTTC.